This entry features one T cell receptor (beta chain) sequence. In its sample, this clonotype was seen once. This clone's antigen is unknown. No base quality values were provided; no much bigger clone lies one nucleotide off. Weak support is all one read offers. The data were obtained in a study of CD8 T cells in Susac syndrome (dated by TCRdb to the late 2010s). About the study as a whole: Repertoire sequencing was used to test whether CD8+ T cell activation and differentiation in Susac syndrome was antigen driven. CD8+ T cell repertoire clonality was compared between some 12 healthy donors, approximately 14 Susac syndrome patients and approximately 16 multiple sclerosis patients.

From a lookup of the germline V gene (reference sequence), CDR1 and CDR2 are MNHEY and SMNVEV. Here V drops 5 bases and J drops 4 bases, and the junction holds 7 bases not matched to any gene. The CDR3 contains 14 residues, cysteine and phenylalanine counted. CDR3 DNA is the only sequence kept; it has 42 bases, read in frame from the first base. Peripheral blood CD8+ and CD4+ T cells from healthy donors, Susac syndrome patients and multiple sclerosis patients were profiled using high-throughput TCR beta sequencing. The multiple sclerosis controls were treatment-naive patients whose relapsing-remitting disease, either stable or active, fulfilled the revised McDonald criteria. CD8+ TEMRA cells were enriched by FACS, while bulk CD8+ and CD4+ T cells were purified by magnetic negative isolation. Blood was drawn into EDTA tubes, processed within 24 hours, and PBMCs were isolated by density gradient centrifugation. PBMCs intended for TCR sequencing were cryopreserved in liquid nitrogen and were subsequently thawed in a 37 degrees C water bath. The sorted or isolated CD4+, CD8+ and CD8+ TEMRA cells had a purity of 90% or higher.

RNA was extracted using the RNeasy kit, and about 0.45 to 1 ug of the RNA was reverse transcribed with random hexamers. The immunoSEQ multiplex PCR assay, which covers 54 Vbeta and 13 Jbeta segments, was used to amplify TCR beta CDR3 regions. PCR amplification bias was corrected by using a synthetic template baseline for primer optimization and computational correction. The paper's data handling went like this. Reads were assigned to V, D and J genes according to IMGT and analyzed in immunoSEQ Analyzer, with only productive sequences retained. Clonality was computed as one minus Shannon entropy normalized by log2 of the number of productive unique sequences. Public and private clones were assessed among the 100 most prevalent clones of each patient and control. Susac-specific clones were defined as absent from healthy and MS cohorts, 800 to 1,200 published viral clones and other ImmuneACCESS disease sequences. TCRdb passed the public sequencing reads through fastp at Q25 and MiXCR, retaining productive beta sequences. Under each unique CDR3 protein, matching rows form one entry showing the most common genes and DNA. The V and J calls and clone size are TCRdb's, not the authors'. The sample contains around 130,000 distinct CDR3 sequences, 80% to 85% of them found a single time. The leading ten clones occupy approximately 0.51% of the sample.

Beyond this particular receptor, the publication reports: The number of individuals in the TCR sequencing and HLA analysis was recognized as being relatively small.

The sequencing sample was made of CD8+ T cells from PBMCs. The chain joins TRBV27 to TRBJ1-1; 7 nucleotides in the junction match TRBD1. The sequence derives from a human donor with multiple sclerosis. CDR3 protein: CASSDGTAGTEAFF. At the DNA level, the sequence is TGTGCCAGCAGTGACGGGACAGCTGGCACTGAAGCTTTCTTT.